This record covers a single T cell receptor beta chain. Its antigen is as yet unknown. In germline, CDR1 is SGHRS, CDR2 YFSETQ. V trimming: 1 base; J trimming: 7 bases; junction bases outside the gene matches: 14. The CDR3 loop spans 17 amino acids. Produced via immunoSEQ multiplex PCR; TCRdb's table is partial and in-frame only. The sample shows roughly 150,000 clones, 90% of them seen only once. The entry originates in a study of T cell responses to AZD1222 COVID-19 vaccine. General study findings and limits: Most donors were white British and more were female, and clonal diversity was possibly underestimated. Once two AZD1222 doses were given, Spike-specific TCR breadth and depth went up. Only a handful of AZD1222 recipients were seropositive at baseline.

This TCR derives from an adult who received the AZD1222 COVID-19 vaccine. The gene calls are TRBV5-1 and TRBJ1-2; 9 positions match TRBD1. The specimen comprised peripheral blood, sampled 28 days after the second AZD1222 dose. In nucleotides, the CDR3 is TGCGCCAGCAGCTTGCCCACCCACTTAACAGGGGGCGGTGGCTACACCTTC. This translates into CASSLPTHLTGGGGYTF.